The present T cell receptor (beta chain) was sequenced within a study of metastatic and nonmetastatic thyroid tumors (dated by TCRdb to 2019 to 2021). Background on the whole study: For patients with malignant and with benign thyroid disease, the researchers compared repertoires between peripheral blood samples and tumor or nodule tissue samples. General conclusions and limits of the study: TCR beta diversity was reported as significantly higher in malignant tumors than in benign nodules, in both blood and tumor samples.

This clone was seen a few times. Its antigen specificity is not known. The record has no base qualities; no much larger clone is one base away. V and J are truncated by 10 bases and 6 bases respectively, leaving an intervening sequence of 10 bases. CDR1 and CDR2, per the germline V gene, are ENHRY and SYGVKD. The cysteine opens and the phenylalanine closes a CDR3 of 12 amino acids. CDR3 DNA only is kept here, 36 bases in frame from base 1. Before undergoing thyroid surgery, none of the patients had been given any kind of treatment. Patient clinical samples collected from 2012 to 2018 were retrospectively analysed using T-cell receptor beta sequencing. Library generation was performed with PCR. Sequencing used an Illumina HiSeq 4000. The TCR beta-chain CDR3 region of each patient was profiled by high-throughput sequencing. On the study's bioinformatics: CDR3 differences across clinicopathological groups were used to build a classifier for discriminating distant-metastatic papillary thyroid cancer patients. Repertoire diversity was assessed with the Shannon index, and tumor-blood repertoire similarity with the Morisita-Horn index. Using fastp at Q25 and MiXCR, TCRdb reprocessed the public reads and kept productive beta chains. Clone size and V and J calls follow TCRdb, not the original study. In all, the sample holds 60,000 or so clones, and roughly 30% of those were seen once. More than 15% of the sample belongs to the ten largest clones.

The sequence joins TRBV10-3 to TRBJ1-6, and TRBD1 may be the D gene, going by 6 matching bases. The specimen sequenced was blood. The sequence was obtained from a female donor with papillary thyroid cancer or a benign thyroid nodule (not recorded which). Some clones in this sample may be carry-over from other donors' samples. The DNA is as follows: TGTGCCAGCCGACAGGTTAATTCACCCCTCCACTTT. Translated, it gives CASRQVNSPLHF.